These T cell receptor beta chains were read from a single sample in a study of post-analysis software for immune sequencing data. TCRdb reanalysed the PCR reads using MiXCR and keeps one entry per CDR3 protein. Here the sample spans some 700,000 distinct CDR3 sequences, approximately 60% being singletons. Specimen: blood. These receptors were collected from a girl aged 2-10 years with multiple sclerosis. The conserved cysteine and the conserved F or W are not part of the CDR3 here. Each record gives: J gene, CDR3 length, V gene, CDR3 protein.

TRBJ1-2 13 TRBV6-5 ASSLLQGFNYGYT
TRBJ2-1 13 TRBV7-2 ASPRPGLAGEEQF
. 10 TRBV29-1 SVGAGVYEQY
TRBJ2-5 14 TRBV5-1 ASSSDRGRDQETQY
TRBJ2-7 12 TRBV7-2 ASSPSGGSYEQY
TRBJ2-3 12 TRBV5-6 ASSLVSGSDTQY
TRBJ2-1 15 TRBV11-2 ASSLAAAGARGNEQF
TRBJ2-1 12 TRBV27 ASSSREGYNEQF
TRBJ2-1 10 TRBV13 ASRTRTNEQF
TRBJ2-3 12 TRBV7-9 ASSLAGTINTQY
TRBJ1-2 12 TRBV29-1 SVGGQGSRDGYT
TRBJ2-3 10 TRBV29-1 SAGTFTDTQY
TRBJ2-7 12 TRBV5-1 ASSFSGTAYEQY
TRBJ2-7 11 TRBV4-1 ASSQVGSYEQY
TRBJ2-1 14 TRBV12-3/TRBV12-4 ASSTRGGGPYNEQF
TRBJ1-5 13 TRBV21-1 ASSFRPRGNQPQH
TRBJ2-3 14 TRBV2 ASSEALAGAGDTQY
TRBJ2-1 13 TRBV11-2 ASSPTVGGGHEQF
TRBJ2-1 14 TRBV20-1 SASGPSGGRAYEQF
TRBJ2-1 12 TRBV3-1 ASSQDWADNEQF
TRBJ2-1 13 TRBV12-3/TRBV12-4 ASSFESGRRGEQF
TRBJ1-2 13 TRBV6-2/TRBV6-3 ASSPRGQGTNGYT
TRBJ2-3 16 TRBV12-3/TRBV12-4 ASSLAWGLAGATDAQY
TRBJ2-1 14 TRBV12-3/TRBV12-4 ASSLGVGSIYNEQF
TRBJ2-1 12 TRBV30 ASTTSGRAGVQF
TRBJ2-7 10 TRBV29-1 SVKDSPYEQY
TRBJ2-1 13 TRBV5-1 ASSYAPGLDNEQF
TRBJ2-7 12 TRBV13 ASSRTGATYEQY
TRBJ2-1 12 TRBV29-1 SVAGPSGRPEQF
TRBJ1-2 9 TRBV20-1 SARAANGYT
TRBJ2-7 13 TRBV4-2 ASSQVSAGGYEQY
TRBJ2-7 11 TRBV7-9 ASSIGVYYEQY
TRBJ2-1 14 TRBV27 ASSLGTGGHYNEQF
TRBJ2-5 13 TRBV10-3 AISDPGGRGETQY
TRBJ2-1 15 TRBV7-2 ASSLEIAGGSYNEQF
TRBJ1-3 13 TRBV29-1 SVGWKGPSGNTIY
TRBJ2-1 14 TRBV10-2 ASSEWASGGADEQF
TRBJ2-1 12 TRBV20-1 SARSRTAINEQF
. 10 TRBV12-3/TRBV12-4 ASSSHRGEQY
TRBJ1-4 9 TRBV20-1 SAPQGRGLF
TRBJ1-6 12 TRBV27 ASSFSSYNSPLH
TRBJ2-5 11 TRBV7-9 ASSSAGSNEQY
TRBJ1-6 13 TRBV6-1 ASQGTGLYNSPLH
TRBJ1-1 9 TRBV2 ASQPNTEAF
TRBJ2-7 12 TRBV29-1 SVGGGDSSYEQY
TRBJ1-2 12 TRBV20-1 SARRAGGSDGYT
TRBJ2-3 13 TRBV12-3/TRBV12-4 ASSLGTGYSDTQY
TRBJ2-3 13 TRBV29-1 SVLGTSGWKDTQY
TRBJ2-3 11 TRBV20-1 SARDPSADTQY
TRBJ1-1 11 TRBV20-1 SARAGGSAEAF
TRBJ2-1 14 TRBV29-1 SVEDQGGGSYNEQF
TRBJ1-6 14 TRBV9 ASSALGEAGNSPLH
TRBJ2-5 10 TRBV10-3 AIRGQQETRY